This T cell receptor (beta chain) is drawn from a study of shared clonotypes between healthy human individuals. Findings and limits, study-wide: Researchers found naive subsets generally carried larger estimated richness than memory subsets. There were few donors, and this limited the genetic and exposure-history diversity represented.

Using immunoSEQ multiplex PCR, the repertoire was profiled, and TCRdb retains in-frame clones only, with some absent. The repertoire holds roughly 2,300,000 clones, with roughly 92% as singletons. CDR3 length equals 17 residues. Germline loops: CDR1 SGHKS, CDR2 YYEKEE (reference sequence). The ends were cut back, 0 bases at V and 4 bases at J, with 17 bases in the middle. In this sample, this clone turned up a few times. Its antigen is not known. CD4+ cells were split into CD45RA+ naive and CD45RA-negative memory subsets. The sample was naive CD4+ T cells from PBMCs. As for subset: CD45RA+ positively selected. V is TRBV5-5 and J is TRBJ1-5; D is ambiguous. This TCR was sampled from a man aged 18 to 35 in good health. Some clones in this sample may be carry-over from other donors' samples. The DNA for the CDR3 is TGTGCCAGCAGCTTGGCCGGAGGAGAGAGGCCAAATCAGCCCCAGCATTTT. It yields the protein CASSLAGGERPNQPQHF.